This TCR beta chain is from a study of T cell repertoires in cytomegalovirus infection. Study information: Based on public TCR beta signatures, there were indications of CMV infection and of a matching HLA type. Notes on the study in general: Across the ex vivo response, the dominant clonotypes were HLA-C-restricted CMV-specific TCR beta clonotypes. The cumulative frequency of public TCR beta families identified carriers of CMV plus the relevant HLA.

Germline CDR1 and CDR2: SNHLY and FYNNEI. The CDR3 length is 16 residues. V shed 5 bases and J shed 7 bases, with 21 bases lying between them. TCRdb re-called the reads with MiXCR, one entry per CDR3 protein. The sample has approximately 730,000 distinct CDR3 sequences; around a third are singletons. This clonotype was seen a handful of times. Its target is unknown. This specimen was cultured PBMCs, taken from culture after CMV antigen stimulation. This receptor was taken from a human donor in good health (CMV status not recorded). Some clones in this sample may be carry-over from other donors' samples. This chain connects TRBV2 to TRBJ2-1; possible D gene TRBD1, 6 bases. The CDR3 DNA follows: TGTGCCAGCAGTCTGGACAGACCAGGTGTTTCGAATGAGCAGTTCTTC. Its translation: CASSLDRPGVSNEQFF.